The source of this T cell receptor beta chain is a study of T cell changes during pregnancy in multiple sclerosis. The repertoire was sequenced with immunoSEQ multiplex PCR; TCRdb's copy has only in-frame clones and lacks some. The sample shows about 41,000 clones, 89% of them seen only once. The CDR3 loop spans 14 amino acids. Germline V gene lookup returns CDR1 LGHNA and CDR2 YSLEER. Trimming shortened V by 0 bases and J by 7 bases, and 12 bases separated the two germline ends. V and J are TRBV4-3 and TRBJ1-2; no reliable D call. Material: CD4+ T cells from peripheral blood mononuclear cells, obtained in the first trimester of pregnancy. The TCR comes from a female donor with multiple sclerosis, enrolled in a pregnancy study. The CDR3 bases are TGCGCCAGCAGCCAAGATGGTTCCGGTGTTGGCTACACCTTC. Translating gives CASSQDGSGVGYTF.